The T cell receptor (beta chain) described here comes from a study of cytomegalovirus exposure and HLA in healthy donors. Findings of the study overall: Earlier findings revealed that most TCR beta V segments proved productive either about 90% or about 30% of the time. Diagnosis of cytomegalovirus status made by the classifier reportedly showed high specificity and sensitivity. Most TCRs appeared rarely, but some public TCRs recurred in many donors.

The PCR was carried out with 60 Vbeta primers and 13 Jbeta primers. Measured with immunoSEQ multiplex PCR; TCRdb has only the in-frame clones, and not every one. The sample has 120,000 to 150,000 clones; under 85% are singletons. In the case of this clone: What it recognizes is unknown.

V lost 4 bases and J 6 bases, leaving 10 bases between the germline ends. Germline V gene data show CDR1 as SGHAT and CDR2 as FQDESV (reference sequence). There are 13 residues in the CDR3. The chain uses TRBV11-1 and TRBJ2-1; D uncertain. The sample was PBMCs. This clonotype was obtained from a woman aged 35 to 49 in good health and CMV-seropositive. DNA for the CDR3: TGTGCCAGCAGCTCCCGACTTGGCAATGAGCAGTTCTTC. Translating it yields CASSSRLGNEQFF.